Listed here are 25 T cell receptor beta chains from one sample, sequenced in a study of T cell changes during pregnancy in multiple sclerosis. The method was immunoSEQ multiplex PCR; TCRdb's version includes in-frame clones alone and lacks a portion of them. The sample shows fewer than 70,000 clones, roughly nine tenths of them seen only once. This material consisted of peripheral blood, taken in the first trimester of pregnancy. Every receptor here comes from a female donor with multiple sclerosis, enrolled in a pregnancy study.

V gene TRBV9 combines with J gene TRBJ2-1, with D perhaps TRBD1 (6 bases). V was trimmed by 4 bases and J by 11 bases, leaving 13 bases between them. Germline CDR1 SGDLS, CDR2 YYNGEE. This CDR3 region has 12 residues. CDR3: CASSSGDGQQFF. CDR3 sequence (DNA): TGTGCCAGCAGCTCAGGGGACGGGCAGCAGTTCTTC.

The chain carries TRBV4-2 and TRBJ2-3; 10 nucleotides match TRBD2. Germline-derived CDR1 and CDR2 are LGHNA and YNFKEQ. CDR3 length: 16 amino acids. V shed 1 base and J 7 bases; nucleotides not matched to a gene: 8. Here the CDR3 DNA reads TGTGCCAGCAGCCAAGCTCGAGCGGGGGGGCTGAATACGCAGTATTTT. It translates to CASSQARAGGLNTQYF.

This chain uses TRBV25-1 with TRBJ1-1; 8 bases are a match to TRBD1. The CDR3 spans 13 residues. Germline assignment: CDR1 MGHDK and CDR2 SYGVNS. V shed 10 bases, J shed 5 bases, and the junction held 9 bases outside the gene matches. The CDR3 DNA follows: TGTGCCACCCAGGGGGCTGGAAGGACTGAAGCTTTCTTT. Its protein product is CATQGAGRTEAFF.

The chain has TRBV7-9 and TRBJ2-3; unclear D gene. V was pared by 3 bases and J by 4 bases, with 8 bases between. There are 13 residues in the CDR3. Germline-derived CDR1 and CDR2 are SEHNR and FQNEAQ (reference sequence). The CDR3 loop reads CASSFDTSDTQYF. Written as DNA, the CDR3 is TGTGCCAGCAGCTTCGACACATCAGATACGCAGTATTTT.

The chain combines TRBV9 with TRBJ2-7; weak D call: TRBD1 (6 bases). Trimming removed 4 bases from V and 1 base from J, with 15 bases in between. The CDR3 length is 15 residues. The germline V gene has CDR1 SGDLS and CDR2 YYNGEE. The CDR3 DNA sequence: TGTGCCAGCAGCCCCCCCCAGGGGTTATCCTACGAGCAGTACTTC. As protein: CASSPPQGLSYEQYF.

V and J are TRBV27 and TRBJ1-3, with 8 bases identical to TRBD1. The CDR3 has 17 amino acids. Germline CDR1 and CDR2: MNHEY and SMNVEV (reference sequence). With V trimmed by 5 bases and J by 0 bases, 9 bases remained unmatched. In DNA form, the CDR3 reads TGTGCCAGCAGTCCTGGGACAGGCAGGAACTCTGGAAACACCATATATTTT. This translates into CASSPGTGRNSGNTIYF.

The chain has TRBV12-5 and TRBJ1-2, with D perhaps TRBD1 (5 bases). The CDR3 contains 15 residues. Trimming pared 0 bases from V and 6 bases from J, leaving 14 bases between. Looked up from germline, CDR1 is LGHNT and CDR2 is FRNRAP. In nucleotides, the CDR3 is TGTGCTAGTGGTTTGGTAGGTCAGGGAAGTGATGGCTACACCTTC. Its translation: CASGLVGQGSDGYTF.

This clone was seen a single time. CDR3 in amino acids: CAWSVRSSYNEQFF. Written as DNA, the CDR3 is TGTGCCTGGAGTGTGCGGAGCTCCTACAATGAGCAGTTCTTC. This chain links TRBV30 with TRBJ2-1; no clear D. Germline V gives CDR1 GTSNPN, CDR2 SVGIG (reference sequence). The CDR3 loop spans 14 amino acids. The V end lost 0 bases, the J end lost 0 bases, and 6 bases lay between the germline ends.

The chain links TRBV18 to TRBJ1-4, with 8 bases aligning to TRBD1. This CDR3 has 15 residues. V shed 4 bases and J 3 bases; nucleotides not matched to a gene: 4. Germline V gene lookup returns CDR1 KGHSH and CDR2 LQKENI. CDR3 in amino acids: CASSLGQGPNEKLFF. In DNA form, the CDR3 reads TGTGCCAGCTCACTCGGACAGGGTCCTAATGAAAAACTGTTTTTT.

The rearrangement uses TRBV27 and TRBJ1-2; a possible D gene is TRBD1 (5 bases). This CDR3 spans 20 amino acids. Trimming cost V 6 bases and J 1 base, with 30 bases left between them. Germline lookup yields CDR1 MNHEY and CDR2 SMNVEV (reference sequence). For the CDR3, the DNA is TGTGCCAGCAGGTTAACTCACCTTCGGGCAGGACGGGGGGTTAACTATGGCTACACCTTC. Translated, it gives CASRLTHLRAGRGVNYGYTF.

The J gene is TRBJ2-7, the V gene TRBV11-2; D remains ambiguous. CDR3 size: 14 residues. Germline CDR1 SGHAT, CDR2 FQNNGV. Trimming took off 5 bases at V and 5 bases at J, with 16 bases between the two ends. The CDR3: CASSLNWRTDEQYF. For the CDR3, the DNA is TGTGCCAGCAGCCTAAACTGGAGAACTGACGAGCAGTACTTC.

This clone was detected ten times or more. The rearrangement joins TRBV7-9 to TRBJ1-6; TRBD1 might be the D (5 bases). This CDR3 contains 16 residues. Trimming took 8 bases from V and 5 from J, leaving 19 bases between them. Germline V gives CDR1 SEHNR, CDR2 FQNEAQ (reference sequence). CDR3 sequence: CASVKDSGGDNSPLHF. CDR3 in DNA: TGTGCCAGCGTGAAGGACTCCGGAGGGGATAATTCACCCCTCCACTTT.

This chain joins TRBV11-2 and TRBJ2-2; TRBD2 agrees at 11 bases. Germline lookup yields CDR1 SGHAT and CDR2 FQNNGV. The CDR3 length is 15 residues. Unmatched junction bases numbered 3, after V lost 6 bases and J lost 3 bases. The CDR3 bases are TGTGCCAGCAGAGTGGGACTAGCGGACACCGGGGAGCTGTTTTTT. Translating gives CASRVGLADTGELFF.

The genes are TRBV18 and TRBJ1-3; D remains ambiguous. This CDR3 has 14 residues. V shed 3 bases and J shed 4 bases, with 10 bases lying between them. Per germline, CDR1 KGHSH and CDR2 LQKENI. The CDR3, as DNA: TGTGCCAGCTCACCGTCATGGGAGGGAAACACCATATATTTT. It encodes CASSPSWEGNTIYF.

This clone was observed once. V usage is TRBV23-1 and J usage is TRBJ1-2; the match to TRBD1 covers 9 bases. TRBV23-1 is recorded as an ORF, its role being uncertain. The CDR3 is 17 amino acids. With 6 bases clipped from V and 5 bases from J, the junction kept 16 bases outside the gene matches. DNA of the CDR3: TGCGCCAGCAGGCCCCCGGGACAGGGATACTCCCTTTATGGCTACACCTTC. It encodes CASRPPGQGYSLYGYTF.

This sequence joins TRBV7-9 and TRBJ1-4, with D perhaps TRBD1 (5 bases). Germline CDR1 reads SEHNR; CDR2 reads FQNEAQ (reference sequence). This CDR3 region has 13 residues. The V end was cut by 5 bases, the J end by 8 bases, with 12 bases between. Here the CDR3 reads CASSAIGGEKLFF. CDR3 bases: TGTGCCAGCAGCGCTATTGGGGGGGAAAAACTGTTTTTT. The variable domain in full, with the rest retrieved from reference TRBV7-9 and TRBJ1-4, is DTGVSQNPRHKITKRGQNVTFRCDPISEHNRLYWYRQTLGQGPEFLTYFQNEAQLEKSRLLSDRFSAERPKGSFSTLEIQRTEQGDSAMYLCASSAIGGEKLFFGSGTQLSVL.

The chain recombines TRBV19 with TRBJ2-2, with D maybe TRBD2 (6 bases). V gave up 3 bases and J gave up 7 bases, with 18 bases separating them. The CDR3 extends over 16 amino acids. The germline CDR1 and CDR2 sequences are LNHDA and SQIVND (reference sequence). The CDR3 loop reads CASSIFGTLPGGELFF. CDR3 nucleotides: TGTGCCAGTAGTATCTTCGGGACTCTTCCTGGCGGGGAGCTGTTTTTT. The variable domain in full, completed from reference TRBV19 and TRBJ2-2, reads DGGITQSPKYLFRKEGQNVTLSCEQNLNHDAMYWYRQDPGQGLRLIYYSQIVNDFQKGDIAEGYSVSREKKESFPLTVTSAQKNPTAFYLCASSIFGTLPGGELFFGEGSRLTVL.

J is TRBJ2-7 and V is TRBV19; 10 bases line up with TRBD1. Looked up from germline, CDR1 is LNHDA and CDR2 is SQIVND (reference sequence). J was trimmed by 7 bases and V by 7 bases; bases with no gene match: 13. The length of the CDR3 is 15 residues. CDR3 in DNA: TGTGCCAGTAACCCAGGGACAGGGGTGGTAGGAGAGCAGTACTTC. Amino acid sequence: CASNPGTGVVGEQYF.

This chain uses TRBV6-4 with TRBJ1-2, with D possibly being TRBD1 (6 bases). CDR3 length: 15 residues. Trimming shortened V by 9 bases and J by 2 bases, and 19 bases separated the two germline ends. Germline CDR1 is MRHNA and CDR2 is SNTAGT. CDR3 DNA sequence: TGTGCCAGTCGGCCCCCAGGGGTTGCGAACTATGGCTACACCTTC. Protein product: CASRPPGVANYGYTF.

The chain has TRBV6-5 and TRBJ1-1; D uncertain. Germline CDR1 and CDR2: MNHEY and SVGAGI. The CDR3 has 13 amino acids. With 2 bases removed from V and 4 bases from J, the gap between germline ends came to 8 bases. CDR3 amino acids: CASSYAEGTEAFF. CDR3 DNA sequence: TGTGCCAGCAGTTACGCGGAGGGCACTGAAGCTTTCTTT.

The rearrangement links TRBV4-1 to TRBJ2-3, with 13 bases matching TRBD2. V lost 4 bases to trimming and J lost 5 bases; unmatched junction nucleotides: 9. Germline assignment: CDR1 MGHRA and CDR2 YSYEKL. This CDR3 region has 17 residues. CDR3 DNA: TGCGCCAGCAGCCTACTAGGACTAGCGGGAGTAGAAGATACGCAGTATTTT. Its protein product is CASSLLGLAGVEDTQYF.

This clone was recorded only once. The CDR3 nucleotides read TGTGCCAGCACACCCGAGGAAGCGGGGGGGGCCGGGGAGCTGTTTTTT. Translating it yields CASTPEEAGGAGELFF. This chain joins TRBV2 and TRBJ2-2, with 10 positions matching TRBD2. V trimming: 7 bases; J trimming: 6 bases; junction bases outside the gene matches: 11. The CDR3 is 16 amino acids. Germline V CDR1 and CDR2: SNHLY, FYNNEI.

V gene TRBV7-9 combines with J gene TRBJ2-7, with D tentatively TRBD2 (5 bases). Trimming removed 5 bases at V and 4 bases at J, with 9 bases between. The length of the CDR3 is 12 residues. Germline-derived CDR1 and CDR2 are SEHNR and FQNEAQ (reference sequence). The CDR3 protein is CASSRGLYEQYF. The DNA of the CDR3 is TGTGCCAGCAGCCGCGGGTTGTACGAGCAGTACTTC.

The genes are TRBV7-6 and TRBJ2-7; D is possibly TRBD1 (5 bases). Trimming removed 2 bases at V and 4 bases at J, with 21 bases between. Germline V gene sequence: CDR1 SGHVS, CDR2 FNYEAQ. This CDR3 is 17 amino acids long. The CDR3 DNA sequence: TGTGCCAGCAGCTTAACGAGTCAGGGTGTGTCGCGGTACGAGCAGTACTTC. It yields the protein CASSLTSQGVSRYEQYF.

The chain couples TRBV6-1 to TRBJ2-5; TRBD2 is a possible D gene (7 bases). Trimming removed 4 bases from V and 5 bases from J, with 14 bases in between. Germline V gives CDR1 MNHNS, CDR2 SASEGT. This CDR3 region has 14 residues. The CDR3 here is CASSAGGRLETQYF. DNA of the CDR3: TGTGCCAGCAGTGCGGGGGGCAGGTTGGAGACCCAGTACTTC.